These 32 T cell receptor beta chains were all obtained from the same sample, sequenced in a study of cytomegalovirus exposure and HLA in healthy donors. PCR used 60 Vbeta primers and 13 Jbeta primers. Method: immunoSEQ multiplex PCR; TCRdb's copy keeps in-frame clones and lacks some. The data show roughly 150,000 clones, nearly 80% seen once. Sequencing was done on a sample of PBMCs. All receptors come from a male donor in good health and CMV-seronegative.

The genes are TRBV7-9 and TRBJ2-7; tentative D call: TRBD2 (6 bases). Germline V lookup: CDR1 SEHNR, CDR2 FQNEAQ (reference sequence). The V end was cut by 5 bases, the J end by 6 bases, with 11 bases between. The CDR3 has 12 amino acids. The CDR3 sequence is CASSLLASEQYF. The CDR3 DNA reads as TGTGCCAGCAGCCTCCTAGCGTCCGAGCAGTACTTC.

The chain uses TRBV5-1 and TRBJ2-1; 8 bases fit TRBD2. Looked up from germline, CDR1 is SGHRS and CDR2 is YFSETQ. This CDR3 has 17 amino acids. Unmatched junction bases numbered 5, after V lost 0 bases and J lost 0 bases. This CDR3 is CASSLVAGGTSYNEQFF. Written as DNA, the CDR3 is TGCGCCAGCAGCTTGGTTGCGGGGGGCACCTCCTACAATGAGCAGTTCTTC.

The chain uses TRBV28 and TRBJ2-7, with 9 bases matching TRBD1. V trimming: 4 bases; J trimming: 3 bases; junction bases outside the gene matches: 4. CDR3 size: 14 residues. The germline V gene has CDR1 MDHEN and CDR2 SYDVKM. The CDR3, as DNA: TGTGCCAGCAGTTCAACGGGACAGGGCTACGAGCAGTACTTC. The encoded protein is CASSSTGQGYEQYF.

V and J are TRBV13 and TRBJ2-7, with D perhaps matching TRBD2 (5 bases). Per the germline V gene, CDR1 is PRHDT and CDR2 is FYEKMQ (reference sequence). This CDR3 comprises 13 residues. V lost 5 bases to trimming and J lost 2 bases, with 10 bases between them. CDR3 DNA: TGTGCCAGCAGCCCCCCGGAGGCCTACGAGCAGTACTTC. Translating it yields CASSPPEAYEQYF.

The chain links TRBV25-1 to TRBJ2-3; tentative D call: TRBD1 (6 bases). CDR1 and CDR2 from the germline V gene are MGHDK and SYGVNS. The CDR3 consists of 15 residues. The V end was cut by 3 bases, the J end by 3 bases, with 13 bases between. The CDR3 here is CASSERQAYTDTQYF. CDR3 in DNA: TGTGCCAGCAGTGAGCGACAGGCCTATACAGATACGCAGTATTTT. The full variable domain, with the rest looked up from reference TRBV25-1 and TRBJ2-3, is EADIYQTPRYLVIGTGKKITLECSQTMGHDKMYWYQQDPGMELHLIHYSYGVNSTEKGDLSSESTVSRIRTEHFPLTLESARPSHTSQYLCASSERQAYTDTQYFGPGTRLTVL.

J is TRBJ1-5 and V is TRBV21-1; TRBD1, the table's D call, lacks a check against the DNA. TRBV21-1 is a recognized pseudogene. This CDR3 has 15 residues. The CDR3 bases are TGTGCCAGCAGCAAATTCGACAGGGACCATCAGCCCCAGCATTTT. Encoded protein: CASSKFDRDHQPQHF.

This clone was counted a few times. This chain links TRBV4-1 with TRBJ1-5; D remains ambiguous. The CDR3 has 14 amino acids. Germline V gene lookup returns CDR1 MGHRA and CDR2 YSYEKL. Trimming stripped 1 base from V and 5 bases from J, with 9 bases between. This CDR3 is CASSQGGLYQPQHF. In nucleotides, the CDR3 is TGCGCCAGCAGCCAAGGCGGACTGTATCAGCCCCAGCATTTT.

V is TRBV4-3 and J is TRBJ2-1; a weak D match, TRBD2 (6 bases). The germline V gene encodes CDR1 LGHNA and CDR2 YSLEER. With 1 base removed from V and 5 bases from J, the gap between germline ends came to 9 bases. The length of the CDR3 is 14 residues. The CDR3 here is CASSQGRTNNEQFF. The CDR3 nucleotides are TGCGCCAGCAGCCAAGGTAGGACTAACAATGAGCAGTTCTTC.

The V call is TRBV6-5, the J call TRBJ2-1; TRBD1 is a possible D gene (5 bases). The CDR3 runs 12 residues. The V gene's germline CDR1 is MNHEY and CDR2 SVGAGI. The ends were cut back, 6 bases at V and 9 bases at J, with 12 bases in the middle. The CDR3 reads CASRSDQGEQFF. The DNA for the CDR3 is TGTGCCAGCAGATCCGACCAGGGTGAGCAGTTCTTC.

This chain connects TRBV29-1 to TRBJ2-7, with 8 bases fitting TRBD2. CDR1 is SQVTM and CDR2 is ANQGSEA in the germline V gene. CDR3 length: 13 residues. The V gene end was trimmed by 4 bases and the J gene end by 1 base; junction bases not matched to a gene: 3. The CDR3 DNA follows: TGCAGCGTTGGAGCGGGAGCTTCCTACGAGCAGTACTTC. Translation gives CSVGAGASYEQYF.

The genes are TRBV5-1 and TRBJ2-3; the D gene is possibly TRBD1 (5 bases). Looked up from germline, CDR1 is SGHRS and CDR2 is YFSETQ. V gave up 7 bases and J gave up 0 bases, with 12 bases separating them. This CDR3 has 14 residues. CDR3 residues: CASGVTDSTDTQYF. The CDR3 DNA follows: TGCGCCAGCGGTGTGACAGATAGCACAGATACGCAGTATTTT. Filled out from reference TRBV5-1 and TRBJ2-3, the complete variable domain reads KAGVTQTPRYLIKTRGQQVTLSCSPISGHRSVSWYQQTPGQGLQFLFEYFSETQRNKGNFPGRFSGRQFSNSRSEMNVSTLELGDSALYLCASGVTDSTDTQYFGPGTRLTVL.

The V and J genes are TRBV2 and TRBJ1-5; TRBD1 matches at 9 bases. The CDR3 spans 15 residues. The germline V gene encodes CDR1 SNHLY and CDR2 FYNNEI. The V and J ends lost 5 bases and 5 bases, in that order; junction bases with no gene match: 7. CDR3 DNA: TGTGCCAGCAGTCTCCCGGGACAGGGTCATCAGCCCCAGCATTTT. It codes for CASSLPGQGHQPQHF.

CDR3 nucleotide sequence: TGTGCCACCAGCAGAGGGGGACTCTCTAACTATGGCTACACCTTC. Translation gives CATSRGGLSNYGYTF. This chain uses TRBV15 with TRBJ1-2; D possibly corresponds to TRBD1 (5 bases). Germline-derived CDR1 and CDR2 are LNHNV and YYDKDF (reference sequence). The CDR3 sequence is 15 residues long. Between the trimmed V and J ends, which lost 1 base and 0 bases, there was a span of 9 bases.

The chain's CDR3 is CAWKDRGGPGNSPLHF. The CDR3 bases are TGTGCCTGGAAGGACCGGGGAGGGCCGGGTAATTCACCCCTCCACTTT. The V and J genes are TRBV30 and TRBJ1-6; no reliable D call. Trimming took 4 bases from V and 6 from J, leaving 19 bases between them. The germline V gene has CDR1 GTSNPN and CDR2 SVGIG (reference sequence). The CDR3 runs to 16 residues.

This clone was picked up a small number of times. The rearrangement joins TRBV6-5 to TRBJ2-2; tentatively, D is TRBD1 (5 bases). This CDR3 comprises 16 residues. With 2 bases removed from V and 1 base from J, the gap between germline ends came to 11 bases. In germline, CDR1 is MNHEY, CDR2 SVGAGI. The CDR3 DNA is TGTGCCAGCAGTTACGGAAGGGGCCGGAACACCGGGGAGCTGTTTTTT. This encodes CASSYGRGRNTGELFF.

The rearrangement links TRBV4-2 to TRBJ2-2, with 9 bases lining up with TRBD2. There are 16 residues in the CDR3. Germline assignment: CDR1 LGHNA and CDR2 YNFKEQ. V dropped 0 bases and J dropped 4; count of bases not matched to a gene: 3. This CDR3 reads CASSQDAGGGTGELFF. CDR3 DNA: TGTGCCAGCAGCCAAGATGCGGGAGGGGGCACCGGGGAGCTGTTTTTT.

V is TRBV7-9 and J is TRBJ1-5, with TRBD1 as a possible D gene (5 bases). The length of the CDR3 is 17 residues. Germline CDR1 SEHNR, CDR2 FQNEAQ (reference sequence). Trimming cost V 1 base and J 1 base, with 14 bases left between them. CDR3 region: CASSLVVSGGSNQPQHF. CDR3 nucleotide sequence: TGTGCCAGCAGCTTAGTTGTCTCGGGGGGGAGCAATCAGCCCCAGCATTTT.

This chain uses TRBV4-3 with TRBJ1-4; tentative D call: TRBD1 (5 bases). Germline lookup yields CDR1 LGHNA and CDR2 YSLEER. This CDR3 region has 15 residues. The V and J ends lost 0 bases and 8 bases respectively, with 13 bases between them. Here the CDR3 DNA reads TGCGCCAGCAGCCAAGATGGCGGGGCGTGGGAAAAACTGTTTTTT. This codes for CASSQDGGAWEKLFF.

This chain joins TRBV4-1 and TRBJ1-5; D remains ambiguous. The CDR3 has 16 amino acids. Germline V lookup: CDR1 MGHRA, CDR2 YSYEKL. V shed 3 bases and J shed 2 bases, with 14 bases lying between them. DNA for the CDR3: TGCGCCAGCAGCCACGGGAGAGATACGGGCAATCAGCCCCAGCATTTT. Translating it yields CASSHGRDTGNQPQHF.

The chain joins TRBV30 to TRBJ1-1; a weak D match, TRBD1 (5 bases). Trimming pared 8 bases from V and 0 bases from J, leaving 19 bases between. The CDR3 sequence is 15 residues long. CDR1 and CDR2 (germline): GTSNPN, SVGIG (reference sequence). As DNA, the CDR3 is TGTGCCGGAATTCCCAGACAGTTCATGAACACTGAAGCTTTCTTT. It encodes CAGIPRQFMNTEAFF.

Here the CDR3 reads CASRDRGLTYEQYF. In nucleotides, the CDR3 is TGTGCCAGCAGGGACAGGGGGCTTACCTACGAGCAGTACTTC. The chain couples TRBV5-6 to TRBJ2-7; 11 bases line up with TRBD1. The CDR3 has 14 amino acids. Germline lookup yields CDR1 SGHDT and CDR2 YYEEEE. Trimming removed 5 bases from V and 2 bases from J; junction bases left unmatched: 3.

This rearrangement joins TRBV30 to TRBJ1-2; the D gene is possibly TRBD1 (6 bases). With 0 bases removed from V and 7 bases from J, the gap between germline ends came to 15 bases. Per germline, CDR1 GTSNPN and CDR2 SVGIG (reference sequence). CDR3 length equals 14 residues. The CDR3 spells CAWSVREGESGYTF. The CDR3 DNA is TGTGCCTGGAGTGTACGTGAGGGGGAAAGTGGCTACACCTTC.

This clone was seen only once. The genes are TRBV12-5 and TRBJ2-3; D is ambiguous. CDR1 LGHNT and CDR2 FRNRAP come from the germline V gene. The CDR3 runs to 15 residues. V dropped 4 bases and J dropped 1 base, with 12 bases sitting between them. DNA of the CDR3: TGTGCTAGTGGTTCGGGTTACGACGGCACAGATACGCAGTATTTT. Amino acid sequence: CASGSGYDGTDTQYF.

This clone was detected a few times. V and J are TRBV5-1 and TRBJ1-1; 8 nucleotides match TRBD1. V trimming: 4 bases; J trimming: 11 bases; junction bases outside the gene matches: 10. Germline-derived CDR1 and CDR2 are SGHRS and YFSETQ. CDR3 length equals 13 residues. CDR3 sequence reads: CASSALDRGEAFF. In DNA form, the CDR3 reads TGCGCCAGCAGCGCGCTCGACAGGGGTGAGGCTTTCTTT. The full variable domain, completed using reference TRBV5-1 and TRBJ1-1, is KAGVTQTPRYLIKTRGQQVTLSCSPISGHRSVSWYQQTPGQGLQFLFEYFSETQRNKGNFPGRFSGRQFSNSRSEMNVSTLELGDSALYLCASSALDRGEAFFGQGTRLTVV.

The chain joins TRBV5-8 to TRBJ2-7; the D gene is possibly TRBD2 (6 bases). The CDR3 has 14 amino acids. Germline V gives CDR1 SGHTS, CDR2 YDEGEE. Trimming pared 1 base from V and 2 bases from J, leaving 10 bases between. This chain's CDR3 is CASSLMAGPYEQYF. The CDR3 DNA is TGTGCCAGCAGCTTGATGGCGGGGCCCTACGAGCAGTACTTC.

This sequence joins TRBV5-1 and TRBJ1-1, with 7 bases fitting TRBD1. After removal of 2 bases from V and 4 bases from J, the junction contained 14 bases not matched to a gene. CDR3 length equals 17 residues. Looked up from germline, CDR1 is SGHRS and CDR2 is YFSETQ. CDR3 amino acids: CASSLARGVERGTEAFF. In nucleotides, the CDR3 is TGCGCCAGCAGCTTAGCCAGGGGGGTGGAGAGGGGCACTGAAGCTTTCTTT.

The rearrangement links TRBV7-9 to TRBJ2-7, with 12 positions matching TRBD2. The CDR3 has 14 amino acids. J gave up 7 bases and V 5 bases, and 6 bases lay outside the gene matches. The germline V gene has CDR1 SEHNR and CDR2 FQNEAQ (reference sequence). The CDR3 here is CASSRLAGAEEQYF. DNA of the CDR3: TGTGCCAGCAGCCGACTAGCGGGAGCTGAGGAGCAGTACTTC.

The chain carries TRBV5-1 and TRBJ1-5, with D unresolved. Germline V gene data show CDR1 as SGHRS and CDR2 as YFSETQ. The CDR3 is made up of 12 amino acids. The V and J ends lost 1 base and 6 bases respectively, with 5 bases between them. CDR3 amino acids: CASSLSGQPQHF. CDR3 nucleotide sequence: TGCGCCAGCAGCTTGTCCGGTCAGCCCCAGCATTTT.

The chain is built from TRBV19 and TRBJ2-3; a weak D match, TRBD2 (5 bases). Germline assignment: CDR1 LNHDA and CDR2 SQIVND (reference sequence). V was shortened by 2 bases and J by 0 bases, with 12 bases between the two germline ends. This CDR3 comprises 16 residues. The CDR3 reads CASSILGVASTDTQYF. The CDR3 DNA sequence: TGTGCCAGTAGTATACTGGGAGTCGCTAGCACAGATACGCAGTATTTT.

In its sample, this clone was seen a few times. The V gene is TRBV6-6, the J gene TRBJ2-7; the match to TRBD1 covers 9 bases. CDR1 is MNHNY and CDR2 is SVGAGI in the germline V gene (reference sequence). After removal of 1 base from V and 4 bases from J, the junction contained 5 bases not matched to a gene. The CDR3 contains 15 residues. Here the CDR3 DNA reads TGTGCCAGCAGTTACTTCGGGACAGGGTTGTACGAGCAGTACTTC. Protein sequence: CASSYFGTGLYEQYF.

The chain carries TRBV5-4 and TRBJ2-3; D is perhaps TRBD2 (6 bases). Germline V gene lookup returns CDR1 SGHNT and CDR2 YYREEE (reference sequence). This CDR3 has 15 residues. Trimming shortened V by 5 bases and J by 3 bases, and 16 bases separated the two germline ends. CDR3 in DNA: TGTGCCAGCAGGAAACCGGGACTGCTAACAGATACGCAGTATTTT. Its protein product is CASRKPGLLTDTQYF. The variable domain in full, completed from reference TRBV5-4 and TRBJ2-3, reads ETGVTQSPTHLIKTRGQQVTLRCSSQSGHNTVSWYQQALGQGPQFIFQYYREEENGRGNFPPRFSGLQFPNYSSELNVNALELDDSALYLCASRKPGLLTDTQYFGPGTRLTVL.

This clone appeared once. The chain combines TRBV7-6 with TRBJ1-2, with 7 bases fitting TRBD1. After removal of 5 bases from V and 5 bases from J, the junction contained 8 bases not matched to a gene. Looked up from germline, CDR1 is SGHVS and CDR2 is FNYEAQ. The CDR3 length is 14 residues. This chain's CDR3 is CASSPPTGTYGYTF. CDR3 coding DNA: TGTGCCAGCAGCCCGCCGACAGGGACTTATGGCTACACCTTC.